This entry features one T cell receptor beta chain sequence. This sequence may be a read error, since a much larger clone differs from it by one base. These data are taken from a study of Graves' ophthalmopathy and Graves' hyperthyroidism. Looking at the study overall: Hyperthyroidism was considered stable when no ophthalmopathy appeared within 18 months of follow-up.

CDR3 regions of TCR beta were amplified from RNA transcripts. The workflow started with a first-round RT-PCR run with HTBI primers and then moved on to a second-round multiplex PCR. TCRdb re-analysed the multiplex PCR reads in MiXCR, keeping a single row per CDR3 protein. Found here are about 1.1 million distinct CDR3 sequences, about 40% of them singletons; the top ten hold over 8.5%. Ineligible for inclusion were patients with other autoimmune diseases, uncontrolled infections, pregnancy or lactation. The source of this sequence is an adult man with Graves' hyperthyroidism. Sequenced sample: peripheral blood or thyroid tissue (not recorded which).

CDR3 DNA: TGTGCCAGCAGCTTACAGGGCCGGCCCCAGCATTTT. Translated: CASSLQGRPQHF. The chain carries TRBV7-9 and TRBJ1-5; D is perhaps TRBD1 (5 bases). V was shortened by 2 bases and J by 9 bases, with 8 bases between the two germline ends. Germline CDR1 is SEHNR and CDR2 is FQNEAQ (reference sequence). The CDR3 has 12 amino acids. The variable domain in full, completed from reference TRBV7-9 and TRBJ1-5, reads DTGVSQNPRHKITKRGQNVTFRCDPISEHNRLYWYRQTLGQGPEFLTYFQNEAQLEKSRLLSDRFSAERPKGSFSTLEIQRTEQGDSAMYLCASSLQGRPQHFGDGTRLSIL.